The 10 T cell receptor beta chains below were found in one sample sequenced in a study of metastatic and nonmetastatic thyroid tumors. No treatment of any kind had been given to any patient before thyroid surgery. TCRdb re-processed the PCR reads through MiXCR. The sample yields some 21,000 clones, approximately 30% seen once. Material for sequencing was tumor tissue. The source of these receptors is a female donor with papillary thyroid cancer or a benign thyroid nodule (not recorded which). Some clones in this sample may be carry-over from other donors' samples.

V and J are TRBV11-1 and TRBJ2-2; D perhaps matches TRBD1 (5 bases). Germline V CDR1 and CDR2: SGHAT, FQDESV (reference sequence). The CDR3 totals 12 residues. V lost 4 bases and J 7 bases, leaving 7 bases between the germline ends. The CDR3 nucleotides read TGTGCCAGCAGCTATAGGGGCGGGGAGCTGTTTTTT. Protein product: CASSYRGGELFF.

This clone has at least ten counts. The sample has other DNA sequences that encode this CDR3 too. V is TRBV29-1 and J is TRBJ2-3; D gene uncertain. The germline V gene has CDR1 SQVTM and CDR2 ANQGSEA. This CDR3 contains 13 residues. Trimming removed 4 bases from V and 2 bases from J, with 10 bases in between. CDR3 residues: CSVGASNTDTQYF. The CDR3 coding sequence is TGCAGCGTTGGGGCCAGCAACACAGATACGCAGTATTTT.

This clone has just a few counts. The chain employs TRBV6-1 and TRBJ1-2; 8 bases map to TRBD1. After removal of 7 bases from V and 7 bases from J, the junction contained 11 bases not matched to a gene. The CDR3 covers 14 residues. Per germline, CDR1 MNHNS and CDR2 SASEGT. CDR3 bases: TGTGCCAGCACCCCCGGCAGGGGGCCACGTGGCTACACCTTC. Its protein product is CASTPGRGPRGYTF.

V gene TRBV11-2 combines with J gene TRBJ2-5; TRBD2 agrees at 10 bases. The CDR3 runs 19 residues. Germline V gene lookup returns CDR1 SGHAT and CDR2 FQNNGV. V lost 5 bases and J lost 5; bases outside the gene matches: 20. Here the CDR3 DNA reads TGTGCCAGCAGCACAAGTCGGTTGGCTAGCGGGGGTGCGGGGGAGACCCAGTACTTC. Its protein is CASSTSRLASGGAGETQYF.

This clone was recorded many times. The CDR3 region has the DNA TGCGCCAGCAGCTCAGTGACAGGGGCCACCGGGGAGCTGTTTTTT. Its protein product is CASSSVTGATGELFF. This chain connects TRBV5-1 to TRBJ2-2; 8 bases line up with TRBD1. Trimming at V came to 3 bases and at J to 4 bases, leaving 5 bases not matched to a gene. This CDR3 has 15 amino acids. Germline lookup yields CDR1 SGHRS and CDR2 YFSETQ.

CDR3 nucleotide sequence: TGTGCCAGCAGGGCGATGTCGGGAGGAAGCACAGATACGCAGTATTTT. This translates into CASRAMSGGSTDTQYF. V is TRBV6-1 and J is TRBJ2-3; 7 positions match TRBD2. Germline V CDR1 and CDR2: MNHNS, SASEGT. The CDR3 is 16 residues long. V trimming: 6 bases; J trimming: 0 bases; junction bases outside the gene matches: 9.

This clone was observed a handful of times. The chain is built from TRBV19 and TRBJ2-2; D unclear. V dropped 9 bases and J dropped 4 bases, with 18 bases sitting between them. Per the germline V gene, CDR1 is LNHDA and CDR2 is SQIVND (reference sequence). This CDR3 is 15 amino acids long. CDR3 sequence: CASSQDKQSTGELFF. The CDR3 bases are TGTGCCAGCAGCCAAGATAAACAGAGCACCGGGGAGCTGTTTTTT. Together with reference TRBV19 and TRBJ2-2, the CDR3 gives the full variable domain: DGGITQSPKYLFRKEGQNVTLSCEQNLNHDAMYWYRQDPGQGLRLIYYSQIVNDFQKGDIAEGYSVSREKKESFPLTVTSAQKNPTAFYLCASSQDKQSTGELFFGEGSRLTVL.

This sequence joins TRBV6-2 or TRBV6-3 and TRBJ2-2; TRBD2 aligns across 14 bases. Trimming removed 6 bases from V and 7 bases from J; junction bases left unmatched: 10. Germline loops: CDR1 MNHEY, CDR2 SVGEGT. The CDR3 contains 17 residues. The CDR3 is CASRRLAGGRFLGELFF. The CDR3 DNA reads TGTGCCAGCAGGAGACTAGCGGGAGGGCGGTTTCTCGGGGAGCTGTTTTTT.

This clone was seen ten or more times. The chain carries TRBV5-1 and TRBJ2-2, with TRBD1 matching 7 bases. There are 16 residues in the CDR3. CDR1 is SGHRS and CDR2 is YFSETQ in the germline V gene. The V gene end was trimmed by 5 bases and the J gene end by 2 bases; junction bases not matched to a gene: 9. CDR3 sequence (DNA): TGCGCCAGCAGGCCCCGGACAGGAGCCAACACCGGGGAGCTGTTTTTT. It encodes CASRPRTGANTGELFF.

This clone was seen many times. The chain uses TRBV10-2 and TRBJ1-1; perhaps TRBD1 as D (6 bases). V gave up 1 base and J gave up 1 base, with 7 bases separating them. The germline V gene encodes CDR1 WSHSY and CDR2 SAAADI. The CDR3 extends over 14 amino acids. The CDR3 here is CASSEWGQNTEAFF. The CDR3 coding sequence is TGCGCCAGCAGTGAGTGGGGACAGAACACTGAAGCTTTCTTT.